The rows below give T cell receptor beta chains drawn from one sample of a study of OX40 agonist ivuxolimab in advanced cancers. Assay used: immunoSEQ multiplex PCR; TCRdb lists only in-frame clones, some missing. The data contain tens of thousands of clones, 65% to 90% of them singletons. The sequencing used CD4+ or CD8+ T cells sorted from blood, collected in a trial of the OX40 agonist ivuxolimab. All receptors come from an adult with an advanced solid tumor such as melanoma, head and neck, liver or kidney cancer. The CDR3 runs from the conserved cysteine through the conserved F or W. Each record gives: D gene, clone size, J gene, V gene, CDR3 DNA, CDR3 protein. The D gene is left open where the match is weak. For some rows the clone size is stated as once, few or many, or as a class when expanded; others skip it.

d_call: NA; clone_size: NA; j_call: TRBJ1-2; v_call: TRBV9; cdr3_nt: TGTGCCAGCTCTACAGGGTGGACTGGCTACACCTTC; cdr3_aa: CASSTGWTGYTF
d_call: NA; clone_size: once; j_call: TRBJ2-2; v_call: TRBV6-5; cdr3_nt: TGTGCCAGCGGTTCAACCGGGAACTTAAGGGCCGGGGAGCTGTTTTTT; cdr3_aa: CASGSTGNLRAGELFF
d_call: NA; clone_size: NA; j_call: TRBJ2-7; v_call: TRBV7-2; cdr3_nt: TGTGCCAGCAGCTTAGACACACTTTTGGCAGCCGACTACGAGCAGTACTTC; cdr3_aa: CASSLDTLLAADYEQYF
d_call: NA; clone_size: NA; j_call: TRBJ1-1; v_call: TRBV18; cdr3_nt: TGTGCCAGCTCACCCGCCGGGACCACTTTATCGGTTGAAGCTTTCTTT; cdr3_aa: CASSPAGTTLSVEAFF
d_call: NA; clone_size: NA; j_call: TRBJ1-2; v_call: TRBV6-6; cdr3_nt: TGTGCCAGCAGGTCCGGGACACCGGACTATGGCTACACCTTC; cdr3_aa: CASRSGTPDYGYTF
d_call: TRBD1; clone_size: NA; j_call: TRBJ1-6; v_call: TRBV4-3; cdr3_nt: TGCGCCAGCAGCCAAGACACAGGGGCGGTCTCACCCCTCCACTTT; cdr3_aa: CASSQDTGAVSPLHF
d_call: NA; clone_size: NA; j_call: TRBJ2-6; v_call: TRBV14; cdr3_nt: TGTGCCAGCAGCCCACCCTATCCGGGGGCCAACGTCCTGACTTTC; cdr3_aa: CASSPPYPGANVLTF
d_call: NA; clone_size: NA; j_call: TRBJ2-7; v_call: TRBV5-1; cdr3_nt: TGCGCCAGCAGCTTGGGTGTGGGGTCCTACGAGCAGTACTTC; cdr3_aa: CASSLGVGSYEQYF
d_call: NA; clone_size: NA; j_call: TRBJ2-1; v_call: TRBV18; cdr3_nt: TGTGCCAGCTCACCACCGAGTCGGGGCGCGCATGAGCAGTTCTTC; cdr3_aa: CASSPPSRGAHEQFF
d_call: NA; clone_size: NA; j_call: TRBJ2-2; v_call: TRBV18; cdr3_nt: TGTGCCAGCTCCCAGGTGAACAGGCCGACCATCAACACCGGGGAGCTGTTTTTT; cdr3_aa: CASSQVNRPTINTGELFF
d_call: NA; clone_size: NA; j_call: TRBJ1-2; v_call: TRBV11-2; cdr3_nt: TGTGCCAGCAGCTTAGAGGCTGGCAGGGGTCGCCATGGCTACACCTTC; cdr3_aa: CASSLEAGRGRHGYTF
d_call: NA; clone_size: NA; j_call: TRBJ2-7; v_call: TRBV5-4; cdr3_nt: TGTGCCAGCAGCTTGCCTTTCGGGGCTCGCGAGCAGTACTTC; cdr3_aa: CASSLPFGAREQYF
d_call: NA; clone_size: few; j_call: TRBJ1-6; v_call: TRBV7-8; cdr3_nt: TGTGCCAGCAGCCCCCAGGTTGGGAATAATAATTCACCCCTCCACTTT; cdr3_aa: CASSPQVGNNNSPLHF
d_call: NA; clone_size: NA; j_call: TRBJ1-1; v_call: TRBV7-2; cdr3_nt: TGTGCCAGCAGCTTAGTTGGAGAGAGCGCTGAAGCTTTCTTT; cdr3_aa: CASSLVGESAEAFF
d_call: NA; clone_size: once; j_call: TRBJ1-4; v_call: TRBV6-5; cdr3_nt: TGTGCCAGCAGGACCACAGGGAGGGCTAATGAAAAACTGTTTTTT; cdr3_aa: CASRTTGRANEKLFF
d_call: NA; clone_size: once; j_call: TRBJ2-3; v_call: TRBV7-2; cdr3_nt: TGTGCCAGCAGCTTTGGATTACTTACTAGCACAGATACGCAGTATTTT; cdr3_aa: CASSFGLLTSTDTQYF
d_call: TRBD1; clone_size: few; j_call: TRBJ1-2; v_call: TRBV4-2; cdr3_nt: TGTGCCAGCAGCCCCTCTGGCGGGACAGGGCCGATTTATAACTATGGCTACACCTTC; cdr3_aa: CASSPSGGTGPIYNYGYTF
d_call: NA; clone_size: NA; j_call: TRBJ2-7; v_call: TRBV18; cdr3_nt: TGTGCCAGCTCACCAGAGAAAACGCAGTACTTC; cdr3_aa: CASSPEKTQYF
d_call: TRBD1; clone_size: NA; j_call: TRBJ2-7; v_call: TRBV2; cdr3_nt: TGTGCCAGCAGTCGACAGGGGGTCGACGAGCAGTACTTC; cdr3_aa: CASSRQGVDEQYF
d_call: NA; clone_size: NA; j_call: TRBJ1-6; v_call: TRBV7-6; cdr3_nt: TGTGCCAGCAGCTTACGTCCTGGGCCCGGGAATAATTCACCCCTCCACTTT; cdr3_aa: CASSLRPGPGNNSPLHF
d_call: NA; clone_size: NA; j_call: TRBJ1-5; v_call: TRBV30; cdr3_nt: TGTGCCTGGAGTTCTCAAGGGACCCAGCATTTT; cdr3_aa: CAWSSQGTQHF
d_call: TRBD1; clone_size: NA; j_call: TRBJ1-1; v_call: TRBV11-1; cdr3_nt: TGTGCCAGCAGCCCCAGACAGGGCGGTGAAACTGAAGCTTTCTTT; cdr3_aa: CASSPRQGGETEAFF
d_call: NA; clone_size: NA; j_call: TRBJ2-3; v_call: TRBV2; cdr3_nt: TGTGCCAGCAAACTGGGGAGCACAGATACGCAGTATTTT; cdr3_aa: CASKLGSTDTQYF
d_call: TRBD1; clone_size: NA; j_call: TRBJ1-5; v_call: TRBV6-6; cdr3_nt: TGTGCCAGCAGGCCACAGGGGTCTGGGCCCCAGCATTTT; cdr3_aa: CASRPQGSGPQHF
d_call: NA; clone_size: once; j_call: TRBJ2-7; v_call: TRBV2; cdr3_nt: TGTGCCGCTCGTCCATCCCCAGGAGGATACGAGCAGTACTTC; cdr3_aa: CAARPSPGGYEQYF
d_call: NA; clone_size: NA; j_call: TRBJ1-1; v_call: TRBV7-2; cdr3_nt: TGTGCCAGCAGCTTATTTTTGGGGAACACTGAAGCTTTCTTT; cdr3_aa: CASSLFLGNTEAFF
d_call: TRBD2; clone_size: NA; j_call: TRBJ2-5; v_call: TRBV29-1; cdr3_nt: TGCAGCGTTGTGGGACTAGCGACACAAGAGACCCAGTACTTC; cdr3_aa: CSVVGLATQETQYF
d_call: NA; clone_size: NA; j_call: TRBJ2-7; v_call: TRBV5-1; cdr3_nt: TGCGCCAGCAGCTTGGTATCCTACGAGCAGTACTTC; cdr3_aa: CASSLVSYEQYF
d_call: NA; clone_size: NA; j_call: TRBJ1-4; v_call: TRBV6-5; cdr3_nt: TGTGCCAGCAGTCCAGCGACGGCCGATGAAAAACTGTTTTTT; cdr3_aa: CASSPATADEKLFF
d_call: NA; clone_size: NA; j_call: TRBJ1-5; v_call: TRBV19; cdr3_nt: TGTGCCAGTAGTAGCCACGGGCTTGGCAATCAGCCCCAGCATTTT; cdr3_aa: CASSSHGLGNQPQHF
d_call: TRBD1; clone_size: NA; j_call: TRBJ2-1; v_call: TRBV29-1; cdr3_nt: TGCAGCGTTGATGCTGCAGGGGGCGCCTACAATGAGCAGTTCTTC; cdr3_aa: CSVDAAGGAYNEQFF
d_call: NA; clone_size: NA; j_call: TRBJ2-2; v_call: TRBV6-5; cdr3_nt: TGTGCCAGCAGGCCAGGGGAGATGGACACCGGGGAGCTGTTTTTT; cdr3_aa: CASRPGEMDTGELFF
d_call: NA; clone_size: NA; j_call: TRBJ2-3; v_call: TRBV6-1; cdr3_nt: TGTGCCAGCAGCGCGACGGTTACAGATACGCAGTATTTT; cdr3_aa: CASSATVTDTQYF
d_call: TRBD1; clone_size: NA; j_call: TRBJ1-2; v_call: TRBV30; cdr3_nt: TGTGCCTGGAACACCCAACCGGGCAGGGGGTTCGGTGGCTACACCTTC; cdr3_aa: CAWNTQPGRGFGGYTF
d_call: TRBD1; clone_size: NA; j_call: TRBJ2-7; v_call: TRBV5-3; cdr3_nt: TGTGCCAGAAGCCAGGGACAGGCGATCTACGAGCAGTACTTC; cdr3_aa: CARSQGQAIYEQYF
d_call: NA; clone_size: NA; j_call: TRBJ2-1; v_call: TRBV6-6; cdr3_nt: TGTGCCAGCAAAATCGGAAATGAGCAGTTCTTC; cdr3_aa: CASKIGNEQFF
d_call: NA; clone_size: few; j_call: TRBJ2-7; v_call: TRBV18; cdr3_nt: TGTGCCAGCTCACCTTACGATCCCTACGAGCAGTACTTC; cdr3_aa: CASSPYDPYEQYF
d_call: NA; clone_size: few; j_call: TRBJ2-2; v_call: TRBV11-2; cdr3_nt: TGTGCCAGCAGCACCGGACGGGGCGGGGAGCTGTTTTTT; cdr3_aa: CASSTGRGGELFF
d_call: NA; clone_size: NA; j_call: TRBJ2-7; v_call: TRBV5-1; cdr3_nt: TGCGCCAGCAGCTTGGCCACGGGGGGCCCCAGGGTCAGCTCCTACGAGCAGTACTTC; cdr3_aa: CASSLATGGPRVSSYEQYF
d_call: TRBD1; clone_size: NA; j_call: TRBJ2-6; v_call: TRBV19; cdr3_nt: TGTGCCAGTACCGACAGGGCGGGCCTCCTTGGGGCCAACGTCCTGACTTTC; cdr3_aa: CASTDRAGLLGANVLTF
d_call: TRBD1; clone_size: NA; j_call: TRBJ1-2; v_call: TRBV11-2; cdr3_nt: TGTGCCAGCAGCTCATTCCGGGACAGATCTTTCTATGGCTACACCTTC; cdr3_aa: CASSSFRDRSFYGYTF
d_call: TRBD1; clone_size: NA; j_call: TRBJ1-3; v_call: TRBV30; cdr3_nt: TGTGCCTGGAGTGTACAGGGGGGCCCTGGAAACACCATATATTTT; cdr3_aa: CAWSVQGGPGNTIYF
d_call: NA; clone_size: NA; j_call: TRBJ2-7; v_call: TRBV7-9; cdr3_nt: TGTGCCAGCAGCTTAGCGGTCGGTGGGCGCTCCTACGAGCAGTACTTC; cdr3_aa: CASSLAVGGRSYEQYF
d_call: TRBD2; clone_size: once; j_call: TRBJ2-7; v_call: TRBV7-3; cdr3_nt: TGTGCCAGCAGCCGCGGGGGGACTTACGAGCAGTACTTC; cdr3_aa: CASSRGGTYEQYF
d_call: NA; clone_size: NA; j_call: TRBJ1-1; v_call: TRBV18; cdr3_nt: TGTGCCAGCTCACCCCGGGGGCAGGACACTGAAGCTTTCTTT; cdr3_aa: CASSPRGQDTEAFF
d_call: NA; clone_size: NA; j_call: TRBJ2-7; v_call: TRBV7-2; cdr3_nt: TGTGCCAGCAGCATTGGGGTGACTTACGAGCAGTACTTC; cdr3_aa: CASSIGVTYEQYF
d_call: TRBD1; clone_size: NA; j_call: TRBJ1-3; v_call: TRBV2; cdr3_nt: TGTGCCAGCAGTGCCGACTCAGGGGGGGGAAACACCATATATTTT; cdr3_aa: CASSADSGGGNTIYF
d_call: TRBD1; clone_size: once; j_call: TRBJ2-2; v_call: TRBV2; cdr3_nt: TGTGCCAGCAGTCTAGGGAAGGGGGCGGGGGAGCTGTTTTTT; cdr3_aa: CASSLGKGAGELFF
d_call: NA; clone_size: NA; j_call: TRBJ1-5; v_call: TRBV2; cdr3_nt: TGTGCCAGCAGCCGGCTGACGGATAGCAATCAGCCCCAGCATTTT; cdr3_aa: CASSRLTDSNQPQHF